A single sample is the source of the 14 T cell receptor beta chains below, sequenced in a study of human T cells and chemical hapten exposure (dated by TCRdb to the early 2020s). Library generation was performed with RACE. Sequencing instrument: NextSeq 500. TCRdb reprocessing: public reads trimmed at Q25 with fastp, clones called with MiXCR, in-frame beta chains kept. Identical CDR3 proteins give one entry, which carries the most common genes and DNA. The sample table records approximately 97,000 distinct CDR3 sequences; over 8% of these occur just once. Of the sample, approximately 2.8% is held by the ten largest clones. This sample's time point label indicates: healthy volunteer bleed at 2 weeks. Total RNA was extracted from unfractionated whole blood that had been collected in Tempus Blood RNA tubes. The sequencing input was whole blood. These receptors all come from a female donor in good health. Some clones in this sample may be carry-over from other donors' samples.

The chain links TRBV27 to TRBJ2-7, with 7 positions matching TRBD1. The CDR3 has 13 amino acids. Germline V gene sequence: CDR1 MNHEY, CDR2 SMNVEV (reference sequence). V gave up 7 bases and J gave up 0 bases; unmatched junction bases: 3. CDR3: CASKAGGSYEQYF. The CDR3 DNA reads TGTGCCAGCAAAGCAGGGGGCTCCTACGAGCAGTACTTC.

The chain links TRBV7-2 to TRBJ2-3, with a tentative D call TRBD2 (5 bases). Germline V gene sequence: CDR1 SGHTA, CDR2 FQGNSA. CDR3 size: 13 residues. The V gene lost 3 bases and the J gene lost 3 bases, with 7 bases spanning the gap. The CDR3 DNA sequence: TGTGCCAGCAGCTTCCCGGGGACAGATACGCAGTATTTT. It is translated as CASSFPGTDTQYF.

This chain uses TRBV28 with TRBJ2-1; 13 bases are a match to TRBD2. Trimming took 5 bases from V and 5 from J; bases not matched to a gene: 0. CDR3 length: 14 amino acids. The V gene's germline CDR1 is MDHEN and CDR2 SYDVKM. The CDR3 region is CASSGTSGNNEQFF. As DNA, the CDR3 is TGTGCCAGCAGTGGGACTAGCGGGAACAATGAGCAGTTCTTC.

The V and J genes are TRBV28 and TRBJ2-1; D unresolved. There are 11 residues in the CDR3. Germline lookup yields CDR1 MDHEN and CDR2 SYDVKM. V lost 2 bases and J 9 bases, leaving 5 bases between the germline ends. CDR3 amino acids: CASSLIGEQFF. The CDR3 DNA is TGTGCCAGCAGTTTAATCGGTGAGCAGTTCTTC.

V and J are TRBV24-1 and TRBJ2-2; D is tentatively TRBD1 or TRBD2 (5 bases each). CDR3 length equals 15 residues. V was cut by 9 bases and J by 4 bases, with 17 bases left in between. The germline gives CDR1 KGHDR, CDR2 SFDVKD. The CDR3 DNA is TGTGCCACCCTAGGTGGGGGAGCCGCCACCGGGGAGCTGTTTTTT. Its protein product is CATLGGGAATGELFF.

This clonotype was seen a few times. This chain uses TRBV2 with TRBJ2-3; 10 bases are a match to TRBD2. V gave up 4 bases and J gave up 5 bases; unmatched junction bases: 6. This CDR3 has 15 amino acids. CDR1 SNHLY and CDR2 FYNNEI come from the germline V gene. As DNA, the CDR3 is TGTGCCAGCAGTGTGCTAGCGGGAGTTGGAGATACGCAGTATTTT. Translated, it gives CASSVLAGVGDTQYF.

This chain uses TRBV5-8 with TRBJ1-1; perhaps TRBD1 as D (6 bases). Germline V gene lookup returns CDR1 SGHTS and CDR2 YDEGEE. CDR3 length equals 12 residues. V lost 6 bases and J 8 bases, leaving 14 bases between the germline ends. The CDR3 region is CASTPGTREAFF. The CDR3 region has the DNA TGTGCCAGCACCCCCGGGACACGAGAAGCTTTCTTT. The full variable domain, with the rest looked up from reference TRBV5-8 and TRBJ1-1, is EAGVTQSPTHLIKTRGQQATLRCSPISGHTSVYWYQQALGLGLQFLLWYDEGEERNRGNFPPRFSGRQFPNYSSELNVNALELEDSALYLCASTPGTREAFFGQGTRLTVV.

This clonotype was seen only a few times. DNA of the CDR3: TGTGCCAGCAGTTACGGGACAGGCCCTGAAGCTTTCTTT. Residues: CASSYGTGPEAFF. V is TRBV28 and J is TRBJ1-1; 8 positions match TRBD1. CDR1 is MDHEN and CDR2 is SYDVKM in the germline V gene. The CDR3 consists of 13 residues. The V and J ends lost 4 bases and 6 bases, in that order; junction bases with no gene match: 4.

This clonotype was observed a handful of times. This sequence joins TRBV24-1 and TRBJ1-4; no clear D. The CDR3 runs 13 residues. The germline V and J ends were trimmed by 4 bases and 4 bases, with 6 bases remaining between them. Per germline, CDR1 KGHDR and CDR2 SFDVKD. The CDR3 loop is CATSEGFNEKLFF. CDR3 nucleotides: TGTGCCACCAGTGAAGGGTTTAATGAAAAACTGTTTTTT.

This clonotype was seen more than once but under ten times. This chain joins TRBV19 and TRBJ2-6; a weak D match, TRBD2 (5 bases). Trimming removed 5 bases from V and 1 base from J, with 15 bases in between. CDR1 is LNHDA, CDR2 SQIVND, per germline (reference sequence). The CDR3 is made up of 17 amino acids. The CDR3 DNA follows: TGTGCCAGTAGTCCGTTGCTTGGGGAGTCTGGGGCCAACGTCCTGACTTTC. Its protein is CASSPLLGESGANVLTF.

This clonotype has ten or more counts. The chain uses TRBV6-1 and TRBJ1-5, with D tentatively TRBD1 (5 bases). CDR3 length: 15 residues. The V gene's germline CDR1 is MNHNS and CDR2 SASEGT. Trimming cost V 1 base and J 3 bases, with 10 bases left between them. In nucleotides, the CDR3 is TGTGCCAGCAGTGAAGGGACAAAATACAATCAGCCCCAGCATTTT. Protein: CASSEGTKYNQPQHF.

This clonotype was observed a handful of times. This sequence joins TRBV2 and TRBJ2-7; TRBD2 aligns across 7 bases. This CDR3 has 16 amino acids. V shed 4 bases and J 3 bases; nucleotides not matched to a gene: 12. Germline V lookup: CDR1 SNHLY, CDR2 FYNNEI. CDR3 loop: CASSATLAEGRYEQYF. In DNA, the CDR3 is TGTGCCAGCAGTGCCACTCTAGCGGAGGGGCGCTACGAGCAGTACTTC.

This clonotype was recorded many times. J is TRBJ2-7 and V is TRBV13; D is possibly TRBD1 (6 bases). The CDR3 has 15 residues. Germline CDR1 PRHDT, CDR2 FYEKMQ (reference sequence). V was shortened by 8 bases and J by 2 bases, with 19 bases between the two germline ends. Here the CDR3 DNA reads TGTGCCAGCCGATCGCGGGTTGGGGGCCCCTACGAGCAGTACTTC. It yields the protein CASRSRVGGPYEQYF. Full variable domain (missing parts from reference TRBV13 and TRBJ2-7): AAGVIQSPRHLIKEKRETATLKCYPIPRHDTVYWYQQGPGQDPQFLISFYEKMQSDKGSIPDRFSAQQFSDYHSELNMSSLELGDSALYFCASRSRVGGPYEQYFGPGTRLTVT.

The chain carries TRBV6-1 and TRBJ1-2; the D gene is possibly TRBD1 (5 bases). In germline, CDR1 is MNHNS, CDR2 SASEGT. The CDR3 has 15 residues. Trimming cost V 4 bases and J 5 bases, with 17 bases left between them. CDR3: CASSGSAAGRYGYTF. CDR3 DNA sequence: TGTGCCAGCAGTGGTTCCGCGGCAGGGAGGTATGGCTACACCTTC.